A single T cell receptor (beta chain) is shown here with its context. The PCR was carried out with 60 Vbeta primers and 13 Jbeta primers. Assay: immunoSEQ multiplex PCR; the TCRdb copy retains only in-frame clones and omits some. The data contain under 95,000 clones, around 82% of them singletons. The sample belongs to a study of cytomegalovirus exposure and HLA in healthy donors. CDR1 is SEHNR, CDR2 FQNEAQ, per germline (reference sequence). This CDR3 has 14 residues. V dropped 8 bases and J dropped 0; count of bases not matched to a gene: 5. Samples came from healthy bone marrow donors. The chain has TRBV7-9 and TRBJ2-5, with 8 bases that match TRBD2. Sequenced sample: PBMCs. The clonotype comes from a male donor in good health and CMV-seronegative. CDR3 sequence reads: CASLLAGYQETQYF. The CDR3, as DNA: TGTGCCAGCCTCCTAGCGGGCTACCAAGAGACCCAGTACTTC. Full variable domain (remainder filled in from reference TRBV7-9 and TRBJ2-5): DTGVSQNPRHKITKRGQNVTFRCDPISEHNRLYWYRQTLGQGPEFLTYFQNEAQLEKSRLLSDRFSAERPKGSFSTLEIQRTEQGDSAMYLCASLLAGYQETQYFGPGTRLLVL.